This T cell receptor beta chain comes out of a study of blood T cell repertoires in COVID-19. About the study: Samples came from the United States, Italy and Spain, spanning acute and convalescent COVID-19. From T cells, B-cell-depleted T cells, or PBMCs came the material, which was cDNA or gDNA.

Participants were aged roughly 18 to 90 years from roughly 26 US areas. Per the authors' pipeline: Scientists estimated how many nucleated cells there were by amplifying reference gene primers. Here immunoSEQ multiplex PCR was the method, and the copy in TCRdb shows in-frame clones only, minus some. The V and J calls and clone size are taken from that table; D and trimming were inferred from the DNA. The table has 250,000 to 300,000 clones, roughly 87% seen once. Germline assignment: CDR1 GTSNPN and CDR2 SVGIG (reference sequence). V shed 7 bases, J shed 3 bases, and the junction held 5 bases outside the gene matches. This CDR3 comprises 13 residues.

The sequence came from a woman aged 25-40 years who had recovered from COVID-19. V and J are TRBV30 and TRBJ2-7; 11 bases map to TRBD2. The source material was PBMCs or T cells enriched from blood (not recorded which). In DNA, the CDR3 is TGTGCCTTCGGACTAGCGGGCGACTACGAGCAGTACTTC. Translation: CAFGLAGDYEQYF.